This T cell receptor beta chain appears in the sequencing data of a study of PD-1 blockade in classical Hodgkin lymphoma. Study at large: It was nivolumab at 3 mg/kg, given intravenously every 2 weeks, that patients received.

All the patients suffered relapse after autologous stem cell transplantation, and brentuximab vedotin exposure differed. TCRdb's table, derived via immunoSEQ multiplex PCR, lists solely in-frame clones and lacks some. The sample records tens of thousands of clones, roughly nine tenths being singletons. In the case of this clone: As yet, its antigen is unknown.

The V and J ends lost 11 bases and 5 bases respectively, with 22 bases between them. This CDR3 has 15 residues. Germline V gene data show CDR1 as SNHLY and CDR2 as FYNNEI. The study, taken as a whole, reports: Baseline diversity resembling that of newly diagnosed patients was seen in complete responders. Reported baseline diversity: healthy donors highest, relapsed/refractory patients lowest.

The sample here was peripheral blood mononuclear cells (PBMCs), taken at baseline. This TCR derives from a human donor with classical Hodgkin lymphoma. The chain joins TRBV2 to TRBJ2-1; D is possibly TRBD2 (5 bases). CDR3 sequence: CAAVVGSLSNNEQFF. The CDR3 nucleotides read TGTGCCGCGGTAGTGGGGAGCCTTTCAAACAATGAGCAGTTCTTC.